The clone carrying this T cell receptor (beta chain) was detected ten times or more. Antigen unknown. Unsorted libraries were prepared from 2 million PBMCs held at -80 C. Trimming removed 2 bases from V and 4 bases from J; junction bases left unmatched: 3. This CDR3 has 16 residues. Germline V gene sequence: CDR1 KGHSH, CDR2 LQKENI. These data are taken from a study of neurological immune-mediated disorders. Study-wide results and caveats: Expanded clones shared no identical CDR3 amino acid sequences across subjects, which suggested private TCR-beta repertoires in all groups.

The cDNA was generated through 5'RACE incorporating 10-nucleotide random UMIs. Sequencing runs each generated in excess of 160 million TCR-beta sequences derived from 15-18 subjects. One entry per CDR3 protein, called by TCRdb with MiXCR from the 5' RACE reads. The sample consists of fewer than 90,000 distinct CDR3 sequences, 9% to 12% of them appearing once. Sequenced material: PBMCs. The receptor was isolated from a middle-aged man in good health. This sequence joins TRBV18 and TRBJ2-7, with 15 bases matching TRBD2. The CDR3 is CASSPTGTSGRYEQYF. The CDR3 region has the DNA TGTGCCAGCTCACCAACCGGGACTAGCGGGAGGTACGAGCAGTACTTC.